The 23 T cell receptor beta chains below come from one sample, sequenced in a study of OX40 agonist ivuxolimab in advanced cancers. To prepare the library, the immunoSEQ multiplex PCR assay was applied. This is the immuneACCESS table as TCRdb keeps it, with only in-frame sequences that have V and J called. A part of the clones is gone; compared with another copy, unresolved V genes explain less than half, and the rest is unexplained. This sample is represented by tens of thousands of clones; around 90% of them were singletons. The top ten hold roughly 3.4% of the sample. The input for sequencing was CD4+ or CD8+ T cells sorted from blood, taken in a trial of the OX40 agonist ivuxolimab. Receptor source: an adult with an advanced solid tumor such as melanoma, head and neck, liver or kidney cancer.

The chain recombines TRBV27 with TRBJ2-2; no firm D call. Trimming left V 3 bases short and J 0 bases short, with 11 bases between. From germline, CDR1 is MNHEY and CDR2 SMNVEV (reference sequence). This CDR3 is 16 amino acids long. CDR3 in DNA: TGTGCCAGCAGTTTCGGGTACAGCGCGAACACCGGGGAGCTGTTTTTT. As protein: CASSFGYSANTGELFF.

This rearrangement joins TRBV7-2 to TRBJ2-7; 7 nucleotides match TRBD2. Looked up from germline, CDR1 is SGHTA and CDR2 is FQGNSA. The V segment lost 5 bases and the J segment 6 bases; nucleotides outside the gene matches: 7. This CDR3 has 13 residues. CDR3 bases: TGTGCCAGCAGCCCCCGAGGGAGGGGCGAGCAGTACTTC. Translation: CASSPRGRGEQYF.

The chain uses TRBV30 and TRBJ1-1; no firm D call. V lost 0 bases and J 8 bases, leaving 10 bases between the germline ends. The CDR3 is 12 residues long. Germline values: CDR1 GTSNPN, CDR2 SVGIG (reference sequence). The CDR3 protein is CAWSVQGWEAFF. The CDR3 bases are TGTGCCTGGAGTGTACAAGGTTGGGAAGCTTTCTTT.

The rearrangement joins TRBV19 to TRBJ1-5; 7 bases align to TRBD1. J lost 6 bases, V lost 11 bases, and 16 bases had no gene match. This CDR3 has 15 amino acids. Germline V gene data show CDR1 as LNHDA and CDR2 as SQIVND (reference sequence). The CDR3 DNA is TGTGCCTCAACCACAGGCACAGGGGTTAGTCAGCCCCAGCATTTT. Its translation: CASTTGTGVSQPQHF.

CDR3 sequence reads: CASSPLGNTEAFF. In nucleotides, the CDR3 is TGCGCCAGCAGCCCCCTCGGTAACACTGAAGCTTTCTTT. The V and J genes are TRBV5-1 and TRBJ1-1, with D unclear. Trimming pared 4 bases from V and 2 bases from J, leaving 9 bases between. The CDR3 sequence is 13 residues long. The germline V gene encodes CDR1 SGHRS and CDR2 YFSETQ.

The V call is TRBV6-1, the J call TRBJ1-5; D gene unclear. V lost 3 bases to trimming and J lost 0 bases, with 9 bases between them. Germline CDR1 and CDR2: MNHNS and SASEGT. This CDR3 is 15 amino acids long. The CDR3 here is CASSDKMLSNQPQHF. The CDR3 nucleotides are TGTGCCAGCAGTGATAAGATGCTTAGCAATCAGCCCCAGCATTTT.

This CDR3 reads CASSQDRSQETQYF. CDR3 DNA: TGCGCCAGCAGCCAGGACAGAAGCCAAGAGACCCAGTACTTC. The J gene is TRBJ2-5, the V gene TRBV5-1; tentative D call: TRBD1 (6 bases). CDR3 length: 14 residues. V lost 4 bases to trimming and J lost 1 base, with 11 bases between them. Germline CDR1 is SGHRS and CDR2 is YFSETQ.

This chain's CDR3 is CASRSTGELFF. The DNA for the CDR3 is TGTGCCAGCAGAAGTACCGGGGAGCTGTTTTTT. The chain combines TRBV28 with TRBJ2-2, with D uncertain. CDR1 is MDHEN, CDR2 SYDVKM, per germline. Trimming stripped 6 bases from V and 5 bases from J, with 4 bases between. The CDR3 has 11 residues. Drawing the rest from reference TRBV28 and TRBJ2-2, the complete variable domain is DVKVTQSSRYLVKRTGEKVFLECVQDMDHENMFWYRQDPGLGLRLIYFSYDVKMKEKGDIPEGYSVSREKKERFSLILESASTNQTSMYLCASRSTGELFFGEGSRLTVL.

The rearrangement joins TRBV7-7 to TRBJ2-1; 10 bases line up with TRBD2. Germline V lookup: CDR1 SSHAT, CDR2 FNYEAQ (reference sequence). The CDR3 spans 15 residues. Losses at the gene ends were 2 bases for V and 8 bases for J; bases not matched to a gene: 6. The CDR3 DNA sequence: TGTGCCAGCAGCTTAAGGGCTAGCGGGAGTTATGAGCAGTTCTTC. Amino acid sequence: CASSLRASGSYEQFF.

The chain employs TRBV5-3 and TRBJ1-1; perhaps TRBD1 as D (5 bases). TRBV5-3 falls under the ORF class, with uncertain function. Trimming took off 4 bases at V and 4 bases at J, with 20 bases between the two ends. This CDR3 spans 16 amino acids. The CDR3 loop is CARSRGSGCSGTEAFF. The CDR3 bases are TGTGCCAGAAGCCGTGGATCAGGGTGTTCGGGCACTGAAGCTTTCTTT.

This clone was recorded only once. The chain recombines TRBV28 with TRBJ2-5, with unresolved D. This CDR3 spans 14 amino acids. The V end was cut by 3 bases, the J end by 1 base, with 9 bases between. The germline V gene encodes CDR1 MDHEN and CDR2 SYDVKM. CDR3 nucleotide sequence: TGTGCCAGCAGTTTCCGTCGCGTCCAAGAGACCCAGTACTTC. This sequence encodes CASSFRRVQETQYF.

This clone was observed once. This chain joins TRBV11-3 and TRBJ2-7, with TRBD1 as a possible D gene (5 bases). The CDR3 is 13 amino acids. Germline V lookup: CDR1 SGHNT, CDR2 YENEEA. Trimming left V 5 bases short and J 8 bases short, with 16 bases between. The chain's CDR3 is CASSNRFSEKQYF. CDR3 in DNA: TGTGCCAGCAGCAACAGGTTTTCAGAAAAGCAGTACTTC.

The CDR3 loop reads CASSTRLSEQFF. In DNA form, the CDR3 reads TGTGCCAGCAGTACCAGATTATCAGAGCAGTTCTTC. The rearrangement joins TRBV28 to TRBJ2-1; D is unresolved. Germline values: CDR1 MDHEN, CDR2 SYDVKM. The CDR3 runs 12 residues. V lost 5 bases and J lost 10, with 12 bases in between.

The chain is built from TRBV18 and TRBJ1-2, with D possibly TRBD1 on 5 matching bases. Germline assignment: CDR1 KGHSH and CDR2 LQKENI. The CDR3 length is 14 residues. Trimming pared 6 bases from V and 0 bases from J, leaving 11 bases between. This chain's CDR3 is CASSSTATNYGYTF. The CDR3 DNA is TGTGCCAGCTCCTCGACAGCAACTAACTATGGCTACACCTTC.

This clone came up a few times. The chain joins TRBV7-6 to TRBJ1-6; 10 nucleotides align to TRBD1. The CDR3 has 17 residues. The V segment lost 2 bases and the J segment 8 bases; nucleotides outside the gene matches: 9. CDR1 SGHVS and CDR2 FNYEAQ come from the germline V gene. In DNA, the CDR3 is TGTGCCAGCAGCTTAACCCGGGACAGGGGCTCCTATTCACCCCTCCACTTT. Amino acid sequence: CASSLTRDRGSYSPLHF.

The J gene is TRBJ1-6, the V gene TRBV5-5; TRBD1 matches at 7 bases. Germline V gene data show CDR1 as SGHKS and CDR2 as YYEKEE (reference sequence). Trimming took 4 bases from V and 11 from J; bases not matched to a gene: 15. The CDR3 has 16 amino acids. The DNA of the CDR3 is TGTGCCAGCAGCGTCGCCCCCGGGACAGCCATGACACCCCTCCACTTT. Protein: CASSVAPGTAMTPLHF.

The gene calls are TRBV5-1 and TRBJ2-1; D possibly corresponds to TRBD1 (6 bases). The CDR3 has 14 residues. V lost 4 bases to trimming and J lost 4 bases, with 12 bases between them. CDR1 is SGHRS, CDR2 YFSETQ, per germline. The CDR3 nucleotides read TGCGCCAGCAGCCTGGAACAGGGATACAATGAGCAGTTCTTC. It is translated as CASSLEQGYNEQFF.

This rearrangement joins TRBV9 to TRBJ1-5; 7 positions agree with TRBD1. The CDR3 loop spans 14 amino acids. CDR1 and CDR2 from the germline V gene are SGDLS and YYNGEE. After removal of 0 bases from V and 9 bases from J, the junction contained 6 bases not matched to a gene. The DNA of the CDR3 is TGTGCCAGCAGCGTAGGACAGGGAGGAGGGCCCCAGCATTTT. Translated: CASSVGQGGGPQHF.

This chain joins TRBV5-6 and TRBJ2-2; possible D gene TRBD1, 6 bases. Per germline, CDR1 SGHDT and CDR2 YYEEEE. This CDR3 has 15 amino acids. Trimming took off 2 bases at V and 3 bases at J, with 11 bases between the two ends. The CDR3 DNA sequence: TGTGCCAGCAGCTTAGAAACAGGGTACACCGGGGAGCTGTTTTTT. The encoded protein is CASSLETGYTGELFF.

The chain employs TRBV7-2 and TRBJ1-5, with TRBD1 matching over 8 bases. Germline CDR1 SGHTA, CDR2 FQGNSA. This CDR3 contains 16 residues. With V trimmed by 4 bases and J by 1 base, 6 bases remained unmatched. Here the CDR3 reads CASSSGDRRSNQPQHF. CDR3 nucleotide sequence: TGTGCCAGCAGCTCAGGGGACAGGCGAAGCAATCAGCCCCAGCATTTT.

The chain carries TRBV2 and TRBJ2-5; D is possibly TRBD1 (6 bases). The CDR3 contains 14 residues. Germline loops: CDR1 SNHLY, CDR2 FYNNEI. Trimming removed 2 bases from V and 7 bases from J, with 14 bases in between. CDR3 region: CASSESPGVVTQYF. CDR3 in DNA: TGTGCCAGCAGTGAATCCCCAGGGGTGGTGACCCAGTACTTC. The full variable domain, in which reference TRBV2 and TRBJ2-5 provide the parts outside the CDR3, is EPEVTQTPSHQVTQMGQEVILRCVPISNHLYFYWYRQILGQKVEFLVSFYNNEISEKSEIFDDQFSVERPDGSNFTLKIRSTKLEDSAMYFCASSESPGVVTQYFGPGTRLLVL.

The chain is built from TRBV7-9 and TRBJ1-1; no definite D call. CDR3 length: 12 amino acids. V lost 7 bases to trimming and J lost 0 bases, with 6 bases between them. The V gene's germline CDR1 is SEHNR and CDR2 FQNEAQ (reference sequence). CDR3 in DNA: TGTGCCAGCATCGGACTGAACACTGAAGCTTTCTTT. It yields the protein CASIGLNTEAFF. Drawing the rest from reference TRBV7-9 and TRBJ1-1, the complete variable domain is DTGVSQNPRHKITKRGQNVTFRCDPISEHNRLYWYRQTLGQGPEFLTYFQNEAQLEKSRLLSDRFSAERPKGSFSTLEIQRTEQGDSAMYLCASIGLNTEAFFGQGTRLTVV.

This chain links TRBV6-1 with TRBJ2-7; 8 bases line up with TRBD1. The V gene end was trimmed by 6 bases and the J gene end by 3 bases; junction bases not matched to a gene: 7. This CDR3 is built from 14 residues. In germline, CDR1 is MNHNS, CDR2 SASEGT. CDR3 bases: TGTGCCAGCAGGGACACAGGGGGGTACTACGAGCAGTACTTC. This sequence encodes CASRDTGGYYEQYF.